A selection of T cell receptor beta chains follows, all from one sample in a study of blood T cells in healthy people across ages. TCRdb re-derived calls from the 5' RACE reads in MiXCR, one entry per CDR3 protein. This table has hundreds of thousands of distinct CDR3 sequences, around 62% appearing once. The sample consisted of blood. The receptors were sampled from a man aged 25 to 40 in good health. Both conserved end residues are part of each CDR3. Fields, in order: V gene, J gene, CDR3 length, clone size, D gene, CDR3 protein, CDR3 DNA. D genes are given only for firm matches. Some rows mark clone size as missing; the rest say once, few, many or name a class of expanded clone.

TRBV4-3,TRBJ2-1,17,.,.,CASSQDLGGASYNEQFF,TGCGCCAGCAGCCAAGATCTTGGGGGGGCTTCCTACAATGAGCAGTTCTTC
TRBV20-1,TRBJ2-5,14,many,TRBD2,CSASLAGGRETQYF,TGCAGTGCTAGCTTAGCGGGGGGGCGAGAGACCCAGTACTTC
TRBV6-6,TRBJ2-1,16,.,TRBD2,CASSYLPGGPYNEQFF,TGTGCCAGCAGTTACCTCCCGGGGGGGCCTTACAATGAGCAGTTCTTC
TRBV7-3,TRBJ2-5,15,.,TRBD2,CASSLNGGAQEIQYF,TGTGCCAGCAGCTTAAACGGGGGGGCCCAAGAGATCCAGTACTTC
TRBV20-1,TRBJ2-5,16,few,.,CSARGGFEGLQETQYF,TGCAGTGCTAGAGGGGGCTTTGAGGGGTTACAAGAGACCCAGTACTTC
TRBV20-1,TRBJ2-1,13,.,TRBD1,CSATTGWDNEQFF,TGCAGTGCAACGACAGGGTGGGACAATGAGCAGTTCTTC
TRBV20-1,TRBJ2-7,14,.,.,CSAGPGTLSYEQYF,TGCAGTGCTGGACCCGGGACACTCTCCTACGAGCAGTACTTC
TRBV4-2,TRBJ2-5,15,.,.,CASSQESDDQETQYF,TGTGCCAGCAGCCAAGAGTCGGACGACCAAGAGACCCAGTACTTC
TRBV18,TRBJ2-1,14,.,TRBD2,CASSPPSGSNEQFF,TGTGCCAGCTCACCGCCGAGCGGGAGCAATGAGCAGTTCTTC
TRBV29-1,TRBJ1-1,13,.,.,CSVEEGGQTEAFF,TGCAGCGTTGAAGAGGGAGGGCAAACTGAAGCTTTCTTT
TRBV20-1,TRBJ2-3,15,.,TRBD2,CSARKIAGGPDTQYF,TGCAGTGCTAGGAAAATAGCGGGGGGGCCTGATACGCAGTATTTT
TRBV21-1,TRBJ2-2,15,.,.,CATYKGQGYTGELFF,TGTGCCACATATAAGGGACAGGGTTACACCGGGGAGCTGTTTTTT
TRBV6-6,TRBJ1-4,14,.,TRBD1,CASSGGTGIEKLFF,TGTGCCAGCAGTGGTGGGACAGGGATTGAAAAACTGTTTTTT
TRBV20-1,TRBJ2-2,17,.,.,CSARVGPLGRNTGELFF,TGCAGTGCTAGAGTTGGTCCTCTCGGACGGAACACCGGGGAGCTGTTTTTT
TRBV20-1,TRBJ2-5,12,.,.,CSATITGNEQYF,TGCAGTGCTACAATCACCGGTAATGAGCAGTACTTC
TRBV7-3,TRBJ2-3,18,.,.,CASSATAPLAGGSDTQYF,TGTGCCAGCAGCGCCACGGCGCCCTTGGCCGGGGGTTCAGATACGCAGTATTTT
TRBV28,TRBJ2-6,17,.,TRBD1,CASSPGTGSPEANVLTF,TGTGCCAGCAGTCCCGGGACAGGGAGCCCTGAGGCCAACGTCCTGACTTTC
TRBV20-1,TRBJ2-4,17,.,TRBD1,CSARDWMGQGTKNIQYF,TGCAGTGCTAGAGATTGGATGGGACAGGGGACCAAAAACATTCAGTACTTC
TRBV12-3/TRBV12-4,TRBJ2-7,15,.,.,CASSPPWGSSYEQYF,TGTGCCAGCAGTCCTCCGTGGGGGAGCTCCTACGAGCAGTACTTC
TRBV20-1,TRBJ2-7,13,few,.,CSARSRLDGEQYF,TGCAGTGCTCGCTCGCGGCTGGACGGCGAGCAGTACTTC
TRBV7-2,TRBJ1-2,13,once,.,CASSPSGRCGYTF,TGTGCCAGCAGCCCTAGCGGGCGTTGCGGCTACACCTTC
TRBV6-5,TRBJ2-3,14,.,.,CASSWAHWGDTQYF,TGTGCCAGCAGCTGGGCCCATTGGGGGGATACGCAGTATTTT
TRBV28,TRBJ2-1,13,.,.,CASSPPGKSEQFF,TGTGCCAGCAGCCCGCCGGGAAAGAGTGAGCAGTTCTTC
TRBV7-2,TRBJ2-5,15,few,.,CASSVRLGKGETQYF,TGTGCCAGCAGCGTAAGACTAGGGAAGGGGGAGACCCAGTACTTC
TRBV20-1,TRBJ2-6,12,.,.,CSALTGANVLTF,TGCAGTGCTTTGACCGGGGCCAACGTCCTGACTTTC
TRBV15,TRBJ2-5,14,.,.,CATSASPGGTEQYF,TGTGCCACCAGCGCTTCCCCAGGGGGGACGGAGCAGTACTTC
TRBV10-3,TRBJ2-3,17,.,.,CAISEPHRGPSTDTQYF,TGTGCCATCAGTGAGCCCCATAGGGGACCCAGCACAGATACGCAGTATTTT
TRBV3-1,TRBJ2-3,15,.,.,CASSSFRTSTDTQYF,TGTGCCAGCAGCTCGTTCAGAACTAGCACAGATACGCAGTATTTT
TRBV6-1,TRBJ1-6,16,.,.,CASSDSGVLYNSPLHF,TGTGCCAGCAGTGATAGCGGGGTCCTCTATAATTCACCCCTCCACTTT
TRBV5-6,TRBJ1-5,16,.,.,CASNLLEGEGTQPQHF,TGTGCCAGCAACTTGCTCGAGGGAGAAGGTACTCAGCCCCAGCATTTT
TRBV27,TRBJ1-2,15,few,TRBD1,CASSLLGQGSYGYTF,TGTGCCAGCAGTTTGCTGGGACAGGGGAGCTATGGCTACACCTTC
TRBV7-2,TRBJ1-6,15,.,TRBD1,CASSKLDRGYSPLHF,TGTGCCAGCAGCAAACTGGACAGGGGGTATTCACCCCTCCACTTT
TRBV29-1,TRBJ2-3,13,few,.,CSVAGQSTDTQYF,TGCAGCGTTGCCGGACAGTCCACAGATACGCAGTATTTT
TRBV9,TRBJ2-7,14,.,TRBD1,CASSARDRGREQYF,TGTGCCAGCAGCGCCAGGGACAGGGGGCGTGAGCAGTACTTC
TRBV6-4,TRBJ2-7,14,.,.,CASSEAPGGNKQYF,TGTGCCAGCAGTGAAGCCCCCGGTGGGAATAAGCAGTACTTC
TRBV7-9,TRBJ2-1,16,.,TRBD1,CASSQTGTGFYNEQFF,TGTGCCAGCAGCCAGACCGGGACAGGTTTTTACAATGAGCAGTTCTTC
TRBV11-3,TRBJ2-5,12,.,.,CASSKHQETQYF,TGTGCCAGCAGCAAACACCAAGAGACCCAGTACTTC
TRBV20-1,TRBJ2-1,13,.,.,CSARGPPYNEQFF,TGCAGTGCTAGAGGTCCCCCGTACAATGAGCAGTTCTTC
TRBV4-2,TRBJ2-7,17,.,TRBD2,CASSQRILAGDTREQYF,TGTGCCAGCAGCCAAAGGATCCTAGCGGGAGATACGAGGGAGCAGTACTTC
TRBV15,TRBJ1-2,15,.,TRBD1,CATSEILGQPYGYTF,TGTGCCACCAGCGAAATACTGGGACAGCCTTACGGCTACACCTTC
TRBV4-3,TRBJ2-5,18,few,TRBD2,CASSQVLLAGGIQETQYF,TGCGCCAGCAGCCAAGTTTTACTAGCGGGGGGAATCCAAGAGACCCAGTACTTC
TRBV20-1,TRBJ2-7,15,.,TRBD2,CSARDPSGVPYEQYF,TGCAGTGCTAGAGACCCCAGCGGGGTACCCTACGAGCAGTACTTC
TRBV5-1,TRBJ2-3,16,.,TRBD2,CASGSRAGATTDTQYF,TGCGCCAGCGGATCAAGAGCGGGGGCAACGACAGATACGCAGTATTTT
TRBV5-1,TRBJ2-5,14,.,.,CVSTWTDVEETQHF,TGCGTCAGCACCTGGACAGACGTGGAAGAGACCCAGCACTTC
TRBV29-1,TRBJ2-5,13,once,.,CSVDEELYNEQYF,TGCAGCGTTGATGAGGAGTTATACAATGAGCAGTACTTC
TRBV19,TRBJ2-1,16,.,TRBD1,CASSIGGTGLGNEQFF,TGTGCCAGTAGTATAGGTGGGACAGGTCTAGGGAATGAGCAGTTCTTC
TRBV6-6,TRBJ2-1,14,.,.,CASSYSKTGNEQFF,TGTGCCAGCAGTTACTCGAAGACAGGCAATGAGCAGTTCTTC
TRBV2,TRBJ2-6,15,.,.,CASSRVHSGANVLTF,TGTGCCAGCAGTCGGGTACACTCTGGGGCCAACGTCCTGACTTTC
TRBV15,TRBJ2-3,16,once,TRBD2,CATSRGASGFSDTQYF,TGTGCCACCAGCAGAGGGGCTAGCGGCTTTTCGGATACGCAGTATTTT
TRBV5-1,TRBJ2-2,16,.,.,CASSLGRADPTGELFF,TGCGCCAGCAGCTTGGGAAGGGCAGATCCCACCGGGGAGCTGTTTTTT
TRBV6-1,TRBJ1-5,16,.,TRBD1,CASSGPTGGMNQPQHF,TGTGCCAGCAGTGGACCGACAGGGGGAATGAATCAGCCCCAGCATTTT
TRBV27,TRBJ2-7,18,.,TRBD2,CASSFSGTSGGPFYEQYF,TGTGCCAGCAGTTTCTCCGGGACTAGCGGGGGCCCCTTCTACGAGCAGTACTTC
TRBV27,TRBJ2-5,15,.,.,CASSLWQGRKETQYF,TGTGCCAGCAGTTTATGGCAGGGGAGGAAAGAGACCCAGTACTTC
TRBV7-3,TRBJ2-3,16,.,TRBD2,CASSLIAGGGIDTQYF,TGTGCCAGCAGCTTAATAGCGGGGGGAGGCATAGATACGCAGTATTTT
TRBV29-1,TRBJ2-7,14,.,.,CSVGTGNSFYEQYF,TGCAGCGTGGGTACAGGGAATTCATTCTACGAGCAGTACTTC